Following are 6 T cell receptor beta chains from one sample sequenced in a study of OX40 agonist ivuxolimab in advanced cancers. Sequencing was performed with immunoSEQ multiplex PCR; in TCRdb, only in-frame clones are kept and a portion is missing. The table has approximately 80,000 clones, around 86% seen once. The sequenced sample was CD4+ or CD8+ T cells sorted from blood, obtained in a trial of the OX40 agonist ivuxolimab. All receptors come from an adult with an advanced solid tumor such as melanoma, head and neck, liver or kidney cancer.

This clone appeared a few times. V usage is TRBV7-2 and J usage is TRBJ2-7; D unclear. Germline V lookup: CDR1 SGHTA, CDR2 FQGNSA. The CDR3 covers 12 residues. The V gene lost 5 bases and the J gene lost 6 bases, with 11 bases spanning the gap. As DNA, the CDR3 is TGTGCCAGCAGCCCCAACCTGGGCGAGCAGTACTTC. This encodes CASSPNLGEQYF. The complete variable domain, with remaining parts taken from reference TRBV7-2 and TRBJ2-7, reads GAGVSQSPSNKVTEKGKDVELRCDPISGHTALYWYRQSLGQGLEFLIYFQGNSAPDKSGLPSDRFSAERTGGSVSTLTIQRTQQEDSAVYLCASSPNLGEQYFGPGTRLTVT.

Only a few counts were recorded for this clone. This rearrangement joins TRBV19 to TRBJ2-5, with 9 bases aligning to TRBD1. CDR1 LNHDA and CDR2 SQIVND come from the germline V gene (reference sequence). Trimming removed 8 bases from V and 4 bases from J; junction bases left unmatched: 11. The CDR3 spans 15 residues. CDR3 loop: CASGPSGTGRETQYF. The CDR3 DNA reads TGTGCCAGTGGACCCTCGGGGACAGGGCGAGAGACCCAGTACTTC.

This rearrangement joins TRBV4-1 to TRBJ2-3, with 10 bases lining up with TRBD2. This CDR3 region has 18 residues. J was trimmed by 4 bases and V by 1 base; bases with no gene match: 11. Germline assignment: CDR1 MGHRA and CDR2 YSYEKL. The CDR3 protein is CASSQVKSSGSFADTQYF. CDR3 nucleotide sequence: TGCGCCAGCAGCCAAGTCAAGTCTAGCGGGAGTTTCGCAGATACGCAGTATTTT.

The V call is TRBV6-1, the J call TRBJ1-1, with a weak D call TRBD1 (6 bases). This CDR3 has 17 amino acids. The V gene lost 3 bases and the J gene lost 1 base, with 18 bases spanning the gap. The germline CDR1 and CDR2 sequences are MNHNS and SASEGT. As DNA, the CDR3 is TGTGCCAGCAGTGAGGTGCCCCCGGGACACAGGAACACTGAAGCTTTCTTT. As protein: CASSEVPPGHRNTEAFF.

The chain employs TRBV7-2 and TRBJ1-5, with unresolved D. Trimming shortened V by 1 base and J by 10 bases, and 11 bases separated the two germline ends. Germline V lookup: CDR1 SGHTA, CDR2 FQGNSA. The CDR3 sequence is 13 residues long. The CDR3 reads CASSLVLSGPQHF. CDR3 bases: TGTGCCAGCAGCTTAGTCCTATCGGGCCCCCAGCATTTT.

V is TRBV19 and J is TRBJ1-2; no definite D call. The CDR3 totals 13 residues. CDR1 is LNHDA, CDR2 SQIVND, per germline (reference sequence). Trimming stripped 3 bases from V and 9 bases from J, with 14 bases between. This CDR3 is CASSMETLISYTF. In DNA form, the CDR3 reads TGTGCCAGTAGTATGGAGACCTTGATTAGCTACACCTTC.